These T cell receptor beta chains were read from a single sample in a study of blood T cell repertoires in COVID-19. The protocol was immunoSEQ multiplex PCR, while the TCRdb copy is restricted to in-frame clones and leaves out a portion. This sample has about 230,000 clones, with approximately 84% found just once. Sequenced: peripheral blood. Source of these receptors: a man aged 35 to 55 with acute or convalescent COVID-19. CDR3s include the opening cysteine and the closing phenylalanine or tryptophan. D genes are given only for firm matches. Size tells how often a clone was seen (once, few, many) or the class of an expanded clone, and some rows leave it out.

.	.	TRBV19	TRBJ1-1	TGTGCCAGTAGTATGCAGGTGATGACTGAAGCTTTCTTT	CASSMQVMTEAFF
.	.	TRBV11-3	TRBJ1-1	TGTGCCAGCAGCCTTGAAGCTTTCTTT	CASSLEAFF
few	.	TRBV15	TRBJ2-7	TGTGCCACCAGCAGGGAACAGGCACCTACCTACGAGCAGTACTTC	CATSREQAPTYEQYF
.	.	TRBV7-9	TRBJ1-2	TGTGCCAGCAGCTTATTTGGTGCAGCGTCCTATGGCTACACCTTC	CASSLFGAASYGYTF
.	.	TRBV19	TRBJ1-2	TGTGCCAGTAGTAATCGGCACAGATCGAACTATGGCTACACCTTC	CASSNRHRSNYGYTF
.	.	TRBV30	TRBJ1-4	TGTGCCTGGTTGGAAAGGGGTGAAAAACTGTTTTTT	CAWLERGEKLFF
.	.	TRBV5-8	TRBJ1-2	TGTGCCAGCAGCTCCTCTTTACCCGAACTCGGCTACACCTTC	CASSSSLPELGYTF
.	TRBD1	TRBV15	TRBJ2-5	TGTGCCACCAGCAGAGACCCACCTAGGGGGCGAGAGGAGACCCAGTACTTC	CATSRDPPRGREETQYF
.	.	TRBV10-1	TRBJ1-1	TGCGCCAGCAGTCCACAGGGTACGACGAACACTGAAGCTTTCTTT	CASSPQGTTNTEAFF
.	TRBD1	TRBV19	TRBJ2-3	TGTGCCAGTAGTATGGACAGGGGTATAGATACGCAGTATTTT	CASSMDRGIDTQYF
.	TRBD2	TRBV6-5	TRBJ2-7	TGTGCCAGCAGAGACGCGGGGGGGGCGTCCTACGAGCAGTACTTC	CASRDAGGASYEQYF
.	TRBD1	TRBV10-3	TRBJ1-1	TGTGCCTCGGAGGACAGGGGAGGATCTGAAGCTTTCTTT	CASEDRGGSEAFF
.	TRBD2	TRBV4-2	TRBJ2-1	TGTGCCAGCAGCCAAGTAGCTAGCGGGGGGGCCCCCTACAATGAGCAGTTCTTC	CASSQVASGGAPYNEQFF
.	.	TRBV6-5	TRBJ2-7	TGTGCCAAAACAAGAACCCTCGAGCAGTACTTC	CAKTRTLEQYF
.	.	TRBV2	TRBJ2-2	TGTGCCAAGACAGGTTGGCAGACCGGGGAGCTGTTTTTT	CAKTGWQTGELFF
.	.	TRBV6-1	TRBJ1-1	TGTGCCAGCAGTGAACCGCGGGCAGTTGAAGCTTTCTTT	CASSEPRAVEAFF
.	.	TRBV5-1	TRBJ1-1	TGCGCCAGCAGCTTGGGGTCGGGCACTGAAGCTTTCTTT	CASSLGSGTEAFF
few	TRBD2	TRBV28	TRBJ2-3	TGTGCCAGCAGTTCATTGGGACTAGCGGCTAGCACAGATACGCAGTATTTT	CASSSLGLAASTDTQYF
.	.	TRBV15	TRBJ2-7	TGTGCCACCAGCCGAGACCTAGTGTCCTACGAGCAGTACTTC	CATSRDLVSYEQYF
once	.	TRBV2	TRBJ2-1	TGTGCCAGCAGTGAAACCAGGGACAATGAGCAGTTCTTC	CASSETRDNEQFF
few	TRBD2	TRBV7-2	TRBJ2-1	TGTGCCAGCAGCTTAGCCGGGACTAGCGGGGGGCCCTACAATGAGCAGTTCTTC	CASSLAGTSGGPYNEQFF
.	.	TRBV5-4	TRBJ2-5	TGTGCCAGCAGCTTACAAAAGCAAGAGACCCAGTACTTC	CASSLQKQETQYF
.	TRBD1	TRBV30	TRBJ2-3	TGTGCCTGGAGTAGGGGACAGGGAGCTGATTTT	CAWSRGQGADF
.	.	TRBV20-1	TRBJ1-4	TGCAGTGCTAGTTTGGGAGGTGAAAAACTGTTTTTT	CSASLGGEKLFF
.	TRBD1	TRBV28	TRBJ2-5	TGTGCCAGCAGTTCCCGACAGGGACCCCAAGAGACCCAGTACTTC	CASSSRQGPQETQYF
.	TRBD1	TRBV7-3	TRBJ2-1	TGTGCCAGCAGCACCGGGACAGGGGGTTACAATGAGCAGTTCTTC	CASSTGTGGYNEQFF
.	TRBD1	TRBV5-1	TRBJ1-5	TGCGCCAGCAGCTTGGGGGGGACAGACGATAGCAATCAGCCCCAGCATTTT	CASSLGGTDDSNQPQHF
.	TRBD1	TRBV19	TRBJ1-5	TGTGCCAGTAGTAAGGACAGGGACCAGCCCCAGCATTTT	CASSKDRDQPQHF
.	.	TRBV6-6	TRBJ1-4	TGTGCCAGCCGCCGCGGGAGGGGTAATGAAAAACTGTTTTTT	CASRRGRGNEKLFF
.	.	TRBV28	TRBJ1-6	TGTGCCAGCTACCGGACAGAATTTAATTCACCCCTCCACTTT	CASYRTEFNSPLHF
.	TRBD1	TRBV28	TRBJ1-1	TGTGCCAGCGGACAGGGAGTGAACACTGAAGCTTTCTTT	CASGQGVNTEAFF
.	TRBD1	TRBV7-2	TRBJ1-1	TGTGCCAGCAGCCCCGACAGGGTAAAGGAAGCTTTCTTT	CASSPDRVKEAFF
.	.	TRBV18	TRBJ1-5	TGTGCCAGCTCATACGGGGATAGCAATCAGCCCCAGCATTTT	CASSYGDSNQPQHF
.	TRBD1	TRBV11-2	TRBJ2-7	TGTGCCAGCAGCTTATACCGGGACAGGGGCTACGAGCAGTACTTC	CASSLYRDRGYEQYF
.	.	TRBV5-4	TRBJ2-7	TGTGCCAGCAGCTTGGCTCCTGGGCCGAACTACGAGCAGTACTTC	CASSLAPGPNYEQYF
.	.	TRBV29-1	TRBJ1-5	TGCAGCGTCGCTACAGGGACCCAGCCCCAGCATTTT	CSVATGTQPQHF
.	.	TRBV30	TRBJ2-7	TGTGCCTGGAGATTGCCACTGAGCTCTTCCTACGAGCAGTACTTC	CAWRLPLSSSYEQYF
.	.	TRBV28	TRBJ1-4	TGTGCCAGCAGTTCCCCCCGGGGGAGGGAAAATAATGAAAAACTGTTTTTT	CASSSPRGRENNEKLFF
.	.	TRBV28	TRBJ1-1	TGTGCCAGCAGTTTATTCATAGCTGGGAACACTGAAGCTTTCTTT	CASSLFIAGNTEAFF
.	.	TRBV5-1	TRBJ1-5	TGCGCCAGCAGCTTGGAGGCAGGAAGCAATCAGCCCCAGCATTTT	CASSLEAGSNQPQHF
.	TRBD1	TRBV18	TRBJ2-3	TGTGCCAGCTCACCCCTCGGGACAGGGGCAGATACGCAGTATTTT	CASSPLGTGADTQYF
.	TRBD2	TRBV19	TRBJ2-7	TGTGCCAGTAGTGCCGAGGGACTAGCGGGGGGGCTTCGTCGCGAGCAGTACTTC	CASSAEGLAGGLRREQYF
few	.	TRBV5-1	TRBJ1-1	TGCGCCAGCAGCTCCGATGCGGGGGTGGGAACTGAAGCTTTCTTT	CASSSDAGVGTEAFF
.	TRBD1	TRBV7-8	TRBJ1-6	TGTGCCAGCAGCCGAGACAGGGGTAGCTCCTATAATTCACCCCTCCACTTT	CASSRDRGSSYNSPLHF
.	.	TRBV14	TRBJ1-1	TGTGCCAGCAGCCCGCGGGGAGTCACTGAAGCTTTCTTT	CASSPRGVTEAFF
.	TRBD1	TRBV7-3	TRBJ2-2	TGTGCCAGCAGCCCGGACAGGGCCGGGGAGCTGTTTTTT	CASSPDRAGELFF
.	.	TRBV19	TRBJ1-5	TGTGCCAGTAGTGGACAATATAGCAATCAGCCCCAGCATTTT	CASSGQYSNQPQHF
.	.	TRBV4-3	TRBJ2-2	TGCGCCAGCAGCCAAGATTGGAGCACCGGGGAGCTGTTTTTT	CASSQDWSTGELFF
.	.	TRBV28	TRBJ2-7	TGTGCCAGCCTAAGAAACTCCCCCTACGAGCAGTACTTC	CASLRNSPYEQYF
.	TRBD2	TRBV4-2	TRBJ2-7	TGTGCCAGCAGCCCTGGGGCGGGGGCCTACGAGCAGTACTTC	CASSPGAGAYEQYF
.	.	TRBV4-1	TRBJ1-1	TGCGCCAGCAGCCAAAGGGCCGAGAAAGCGGGCACTGAAGCTTTCTTT	CASSQRAEKAGTEAFF